This T cell receptor beta chain was observed in a study of immune characterization of retroperitoneal liposarcoma. Using its own MiXCR run on the PCR reads, TCRdb lists one record per CDR3 protein. The sample has a few thousand distinct CDR3 sequences; 45% are singletons. CDR1 and CDR2 from the germline V gene are DFQATT and SNEGSKA (reference sequence). V lost 1 base and J 0 bases, leaving 10 bases between the germline ends. CDR3 length equals 16 residues. The gene calls are TRBV20-1 and TRBJ1-6; D is ambiguous. The sequenced sample consisted of tumor tissue. The source is a male donor with retroperitoneal liposarcoma. For the CDR3, the DNA is TGCAGTGCTAGAGGTCTTGACGACTCCTATAATTCACCCCTCCACTTT. This codes for CSARGLDDSYNSPLHF.